This entry features one TCR beta chain sequence. No antigen is known for it. The CDR3 is 13 residues long. The germline V gene encodes CDR1 WNHNN and CDR2 SYGVQD (reference sequence). Trimming at V came to 2 bases and at J to 6 bases, leaving 3 bases not matched to a gene. The naive CD8 population came from CD45RO-negative cells selected for CCR7, without terminally differentiated effector memory CD45RA+ cells. The source of the sample is a study of shared clonotypes between healthy human individuals. Study as a whole: Researchers assigned three CD4 naive, three CD4 memory, two CD8 naive and one CD8 memory plate to each donor. Study results and caveats: In general, naive subsets displayed greater estimated richness than memory subsets did. The generation probabilities recorded for non-shared clonotypes fell below those of clonotypes shared by all four donors. In four donors, approximately 5% of naive CD4 clonotypes appeared in common.

TCRdb keeps only in-frame clones here, not all; method: immunoSEQ multiplex PCR. Counted here are about 2 million clones, about 94% occurring once; the ten biggest clones make up 1% to 1.3%. The TCR comes from a man between 18 and 35 years old in good health. Sequenced input: naive CD8+ T cells sorted from blood. This sequence joins TRBV10-1 and TRBJ2-7; TRBD1 aligns across 8 bases. CDR3 nucleotides: TGCGCCAGCAGTGAGCAGGGGGCGACCGAGCAGTACTTC. It translates to CASSEQGATEQYF.